This record covers a single T cell receptor (beta chain). The germline gene is not matched at one end of the junction; a read error may be the cause. As handled by the study authors: Nucleated cell number was recorded as an estimate derived from reference gene primer amplification. The protocol was immunoSEQ multiplex PCR, while the TCRdb copy is restricted to in-frame clones and leaves out a portion. The DNA was the basis for D and trimming; V, J and clone size are from that table. This table has approximately 250,000 clones, roughly 88% appearing once. This CDR3 has 11 residues. The data belong to a study of blood T cell repertoires in COVID-19. The wider study: Material from acute and convalescent COVID-19 was sourced from the United States, Italy and Spain. T cells, B-cell-depleted T cells, or PBMCs supplied cDNA or gDNA.

The TCR comes from a middle-aged woman who had recovered from COVID-19. Sequenced input: peripheral blood. The chain has TRBV12-3 or TRBV12-4 and TRBJ1-2, with 11 bases identical to TRBD1. The CDR3 DNA is TGTGCCAGCAGTCCGGGGACAGGGGGGGATTTC. Translation: CASSPGTGGDF.